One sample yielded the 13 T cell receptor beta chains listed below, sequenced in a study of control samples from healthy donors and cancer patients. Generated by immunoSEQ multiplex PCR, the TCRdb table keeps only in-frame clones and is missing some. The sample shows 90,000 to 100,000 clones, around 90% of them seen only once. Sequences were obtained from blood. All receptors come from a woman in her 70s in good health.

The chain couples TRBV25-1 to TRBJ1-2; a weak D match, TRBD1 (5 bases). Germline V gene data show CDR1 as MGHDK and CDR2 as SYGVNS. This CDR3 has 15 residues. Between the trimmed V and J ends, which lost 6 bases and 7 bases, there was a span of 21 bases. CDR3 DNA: TGTGCCAGCAGGCCCCCCTCGGTAGGACAAGGTGGCTACACCTTC. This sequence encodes CASRPPSVGQGGYTF.

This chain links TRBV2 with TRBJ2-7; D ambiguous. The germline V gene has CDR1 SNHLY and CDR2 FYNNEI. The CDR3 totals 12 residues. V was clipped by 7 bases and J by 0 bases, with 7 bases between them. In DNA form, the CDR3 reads TGTGCCAGCACACGTCGCTCCTACGAGCAGTACTTC. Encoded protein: CASTRRSYEQYF.

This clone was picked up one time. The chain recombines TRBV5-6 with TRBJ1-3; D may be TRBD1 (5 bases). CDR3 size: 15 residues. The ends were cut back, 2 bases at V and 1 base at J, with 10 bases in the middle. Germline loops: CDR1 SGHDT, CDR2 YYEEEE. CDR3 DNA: TGTGCCAGCAGCTTTTGGGACTTTTCTGGAAACACCATATATTTT. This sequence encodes CASSFWDFSGNTIYF.

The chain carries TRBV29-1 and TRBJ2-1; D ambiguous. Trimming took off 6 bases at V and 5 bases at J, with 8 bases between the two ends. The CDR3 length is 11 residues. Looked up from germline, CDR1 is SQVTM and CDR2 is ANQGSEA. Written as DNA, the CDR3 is TGCAGCGTCGCGAGTGACAATGAGCAGTTCTTC. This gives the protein CSVASDNEQFF.

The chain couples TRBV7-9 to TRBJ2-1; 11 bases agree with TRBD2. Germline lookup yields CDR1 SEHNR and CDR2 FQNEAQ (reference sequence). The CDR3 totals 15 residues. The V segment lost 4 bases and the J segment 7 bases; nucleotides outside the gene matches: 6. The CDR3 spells CASSSSLAGENEQFF. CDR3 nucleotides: TGTGCCAGCAGCTCCTCACTAGCGGGAGAAAATGAGCAGTTCTTC.

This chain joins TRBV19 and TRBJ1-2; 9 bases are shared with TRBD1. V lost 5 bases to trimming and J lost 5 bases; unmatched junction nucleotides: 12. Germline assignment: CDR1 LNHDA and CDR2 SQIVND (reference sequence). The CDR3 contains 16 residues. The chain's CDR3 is CASSLTTGTGRYGYTF. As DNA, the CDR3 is TGTGCCAGTAGTTTAACAACCGGGACAGGGAGGTATGGCTACACCTTC.

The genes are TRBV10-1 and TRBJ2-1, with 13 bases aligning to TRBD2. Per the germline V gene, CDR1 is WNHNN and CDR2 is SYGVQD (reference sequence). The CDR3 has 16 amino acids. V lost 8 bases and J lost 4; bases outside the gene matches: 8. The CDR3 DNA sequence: TGCGCCAGCGGGGGGGGACTAGCGGGAAATTACAATGAGCAGTTCTTC. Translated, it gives CASGGGLAGNYNEQFF.

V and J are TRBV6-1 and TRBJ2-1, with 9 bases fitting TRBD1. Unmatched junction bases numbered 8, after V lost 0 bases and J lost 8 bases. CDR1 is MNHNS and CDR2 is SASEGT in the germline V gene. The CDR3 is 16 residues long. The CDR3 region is CASSEAPGQGFDEQFF. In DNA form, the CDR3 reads TGTGCCAGCAGTGAAGCGCCCGGACAGGGGTTCGATGAGCAGTTCTTC.

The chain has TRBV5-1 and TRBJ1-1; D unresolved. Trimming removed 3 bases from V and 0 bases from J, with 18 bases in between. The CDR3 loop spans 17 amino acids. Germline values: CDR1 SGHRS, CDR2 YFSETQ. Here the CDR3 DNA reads TGCGCCAGCAGCTCCCAGGCTTGGGGTGGGCTGAACACTGAAGCTTTCTTT. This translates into CASSSQAWGGLNTEAFF. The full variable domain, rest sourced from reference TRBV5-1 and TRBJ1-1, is KAGVTQTPRYLIKTRGQQVTLSCSPISGHRSVSWYQQTPGQGLQFLFEYFSETQRNKGNFPGRFSGRQFSNSRSEMNVSTLELGDSALYLCASSSQAWGGLNTEAFFGQGTRLTVV.

The chain's CDR3 is CASSQGMNTEAFF. In DNA form, the CDR3 reads TGTGCCAGCTCACAGGGGATGAACACTGAAGCTTTCTTT. The rearrangement links TRBV18 to TRBJ1-1; TRBD1 is a possible D gene (5 bases). This CDR3 region has 13 residues. Trimming shortened V by 4 bases and J by 0 bases, and 6 bases separated the two germline ends. Germline loops: CDR1 KGHSH, CDR2 LQKENI.

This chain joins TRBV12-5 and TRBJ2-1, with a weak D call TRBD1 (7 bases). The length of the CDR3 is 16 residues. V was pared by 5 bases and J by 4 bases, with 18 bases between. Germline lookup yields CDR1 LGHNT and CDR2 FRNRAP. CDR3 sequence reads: CASGAGTDGAYNEQFF. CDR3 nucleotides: TGTGCTAGTGGTGCGGGGACAGACGGGGCATACAATGAGCAGTTCTTC.

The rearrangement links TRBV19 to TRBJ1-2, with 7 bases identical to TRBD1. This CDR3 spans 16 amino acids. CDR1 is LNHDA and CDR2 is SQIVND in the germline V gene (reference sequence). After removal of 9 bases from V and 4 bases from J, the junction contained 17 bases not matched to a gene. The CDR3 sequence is CASGPGQRPLSYGYTF. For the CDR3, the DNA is TGTGCCAGCGGGCCGGGACAGAGACCTTTGAGCTATGGCTACACCTTC.

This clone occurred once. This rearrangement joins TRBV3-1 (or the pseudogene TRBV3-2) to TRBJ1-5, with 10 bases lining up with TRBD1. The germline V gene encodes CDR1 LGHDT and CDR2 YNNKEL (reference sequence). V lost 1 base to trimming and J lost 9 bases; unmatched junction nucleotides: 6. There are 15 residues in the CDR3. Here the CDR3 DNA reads TGTGCCAGCAGCCAAGGGACAGGGGGATATAGGCCCCAGCATTTT. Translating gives CASSQGTGGYRPQHF.